This T cell receptor beta chain was identified during a study of blood T cell repertoires in COVID-19. The CDR3 is made up of 11 amino acids. V gave up 7 bases and J gave up 4 bases, with 5 bases separating them. Looked up from germline, CDR1 is MDHEN and CDR2 is SYDVKM. The assay was immunoSEQ multiplex PCR, and TCRdb's table has in-frame clones only and misses some. The sample lists fewer than 90,000 clones, 72% occurring once. The sample comprised peripheral blood. V is TRBV28 and J is TRBJ1-3; perhaps TRBD1 as D (5 bases). The TCR originated in a woman older than 75 with acute or convalescent COVID-19. CDR3 amino acids: CASKGGNTIYF. CDR3 sequence (DNA): TGTGCCAGCAAGGGGGGAAACACCATATATTTT.